This T cell receptor beta chain was observed in a study of cytomegalovirus exposure and HLA in healthy donors (dated by TCRdb to about 2017). Study-level background: In an earlier analysis of under 750 of the donors, 250 to 300 Gb of sequence data and 90 million to 130 million unique TCR beta sequences from 150 million to 200 million T cells were reported. About 280 gigabases of sequencing data and around 87 million unique TCR sequences were included in an early release covering 550 to 650 HLA-typed donors. Of the 300 to 450 genotyped donors, around 81% fell in the genetic ancestry cluster associated with self-reported Caucasian donors. The aim of the study was to test whether cataloging public T cell receptors could identify signatures of past pathogen exposure. The T cell repertoires of 670 or so subjects were profiled by immunosequencing and related to cytomegalovirus serostatus. A separate validation cohort of roughly 110 different subjects was used in addition to the roughly 670-subject first cohort. High-throughput TCR immunosequencing, statistical association of individual TCRs with disease status, and machine learning were combined to predict cytomegalovirus infection status. A later analysis re-examined previously published TCR beta repertoires from more than 550 donors and added high-resolution HLA genotyping to investigate patterns of TCR occurrence. In the later analysis, no new phenotypic data were used to find candidate immune exposures; instead, reliance was placed on TCR beta sequences and their occurrence across donors. An earlier analysis of 500 to 650 of the donors applied high-throughput TCR beta sequencing to assess whether each TCR beta V gene segment acted as functional or pseudogenic. Donor age, sex, ethnicity and CMV serostatus were collected together with the repertoire data. In a later genetic analysis, genome-wide SNP genotypes for about 65% of the 666 donors were used, and that subset was treated as a discovery cohort. All discovery cohort repertoires had been generated on a single sequencing platform. Both class I and class II loci were covered by HLA typing, at four-digit resolution. Typing coverage varied by locus: roughly 620-640 donors for A, B, C, DRB1 and DQB1; some 520 for DQA1; some 610 for DPA1; 450 to 480 for DPB1. Because of strong linkage in the cohort, five DR-DQ haplotypes were treated as single units for association and clustering. On average, roughly 250,000 unique TCR beta nucleotide sequences were sequenced per donor among about 400 genotyped donors of the cohort, with roughly 19% of those sequences being non-productive. Study-wide conclusions, independent of this receptor: In both the original and validation cohorts, the classifier was reported to diagnose cytomegalovirus status with high specificity and sensitivity. When HLA alleles, especially DR and DQ, strongly co-occurred, TCR associations were difficult to assign to individual alleles. A cluster of highly shared sequence variants was judged likely to be a technical artifact of the sequencing pipeline. Correlated functional status among segregating V segments might reflect linkage disequilibrium, but an unknown experimental factor could not be ruled out. Most TCR sequences were observed very rarely across donors, whereas some public TCRs were present in many individuals. Presence/absence analyses assumed roughly uniform sequencing depth across donors, an assumption that may not hold. Three of the identified cytomegalovirus-associated TCR beta chains were confirmed in vitro to be specific for cytomegalovirus antigens. In the study, approximately 160 TCR beta chains were listed as associated with cytomegalovirus. It was suggested by the authors that the approach could potentially be generalized to other disease states and immunological phenotypes. A further reported finding was that TCR beta sequences accurately predicted the HLA-A and HLA-B alleles for most subjects in the first cohort. This cohort had only TCR beta chains sequenced, and the lack of alpha or paired-chain data limited which features could be detected. A later analysis reported that several top co-occurrence clusters appeared linked to parvovirus B19, influenza, CMV and Epstein-Barr virus. Because HLA typing was unavailable for some donors at each locus, only the typed subset was used in association tests. Specific HLA alleles were associated with 18,000 or so TCR beta sequences at a false discovery rate of 0.05 in a later analysis. In a later analysis, HLA-associated TCR beta chains showed more clonal expansion and lower generation probabilities than non-associated chains that were equally common. Because counts were too low, around 17 rarely observed V segments, including chromosome 9 orphons, were left out of the earlier analysis of approximately 580 of the donors. According to a later analysis, most CMV-associated TCR beta chains appeared to be HLA-restricted, and the HLA associations seemed to be driven largely by CMV exposure. The only immune exposure information available for the cohort was CMV serostatus. A later analysis found that TCR association rates varied across HLA loci, with DRB1 alleles showing the most associated TCRs and HLA-C alleles the fewest. According to a later genetic analysis, donors in an Asian-associated ancestry cluster had fewer N-insertions in productive TCRs than the approximately 670-donor mean. The 87-base-pair reads could not distinguish some IMGT-functional V segments, including TRBV6-2 and TRBV6-3, so those segments were excluded. In an earlier analysis of more than 450 of the donors, most TCR beta V segments were observed in productive rearrangements about 87% or about 30% of the time, broadly matching IMGT annotations. An association between a missense DCLRE1C variant and V-gene and J-gene trimming of TCR beta chains was found in a later genetic analysis and replicated in an independent cohort.

The germline V end is reduced by 11 bases and the J end by 2 bases; junction bases left unmatched: 8. According to the germline V gene, CDR1 reads ENHRY and CDR2 reads SYGVKD. Including the terminal cysteine and phenylalanine, the CDR3 comprises 13 residues. The sequence is cut down to CDR3 DNA, 39 bases in frame from base 1. Libraries were constructed by the immunoSEQ multiplex PCR assay. For the multiplex PCR, a mixture combining 60 forward primers for TCR Vbeta segments and 13 reverse primers for TCR Jbeta segments was used. Amplification of the CDR3 region of rearranged TCR beta genes was performed with a multiplex PCR assay on genomic DNA. On the Illumina HiSeq System, the amplified TCR beta libraries were sequenced as 87-base-pair reads. In the authors' own workflow: A later analysis tallied roughly 78 million unique TCR beta chains across the 666 repertoires, and about 12 million of those chains were shared by two or more donors. Raw reads were error-corrected and collapsed into unique sequences by a nearest-neighbor algorithm in which closely related sequences were merged to remove PCR and sequencing errors. Alignment of CDR3 sequences to IMGT reference sequences was used to assign V, D and J gene segments. Each retained sequence needed at least a six-nucleotide match to both a V gene segment and a J gene segment. Rearrangements were classified as productive when the CDR3 lacked stop codons and remained in frame with V and J, and all other rearrangements were classified as non-productive. CDR3 was defined by IMGT convention, running from the second conserved V-encoded cysteine to the conserved J-encoded phenylalanine. The earlier analysis of some 540 of the donors excluded any sequence lacking an unambiguous match to a single V gene segment. In an earlier analysis of approximately 590 of the donors, V segments were called functional above 56.7% productive rearrangements and were called segregating when the between-donor standard deviation exceeded 5%. To diagnose cytomegalovirus status from the catalog of TCR beta chain sequences, a statistical classification framework was built. A later analysis assigned V and J genes by comparing TCR nucleotide sequences with IMGT/GENE-DB human TR gene sequences. Using the TCRdist pipeline, a later analysis assigned CDR3 sequences along with most-parsimonious VDJ recombination scenarios. In a later analysis, each TCR beta chain was defined by its CDR3 amino acid sequence together with its V-gene family, and reads without a unique V-gene family were excluded. To address suspected cross-contamination and a sequencing artifact, a later analysis removed approximately 600 highly shared, low-generation-probability nucleotide sequences. For each public chain, a later analysis derived a clonal expansion index from normalized ranks of inferred template counts within each repertoire. In a later analysis, generation probabilities were computed using a VDJ recombination model fitted to out-of-frame rearrangements, and the results were checked against IGoR. A later analysis scored TCR-TCR, TCR-HLA and TCR-CMV co-occurrence with hypergeometric tests, applying a repertoire-size bias correction to TCR pairs. In a later analysis, false discovery rates were estimated by permuting HLA or CMV assignments 20 times. A later analysis grouped co-occurring TCRs with DBSCAN, adding TCRdist sequence similarity when clustering within HLA-allele-positive subsets. Repertoires with fewer than 30,000 or more than 120,000 public chains, plus five repertoires with anomalous nucleotide sharing, were excluded from co-occurrence clustering. The immuneACCESS repertoire file appears here via TCRdb, limited to in-frame rearrangements. These files lack a portion of the clones; in checked studies, under half of the deficit traces to unresolved V genes, and the cause of the others is not known. The DNA gave D and trimming, while V, J and clone size come from that table. This sample gives 140,000 or so clones in total; about 75% of them show up just once. The ten largest account for less than 5% of the sample.

The cohort consisted of 600 to 700 healthy bone marrow donors. At the time of sampling, all cohort members were nominally healthy, though unrecorded immune exposures were likely present. The donor was CMV seronegative and belonged to the group of several hundred seronegative cohort members. A peripheral blood sample was collected from each donor, and TCR beta sequencing was performed on peripheral blood mononuclear cells. The Qiagen DNeasy Blood Extraction Kit was used to extract genomic DNA from the blood cell samples. About this clone itself: Its target antigen remains unknown. One base away there is no much larger clone; base qualities are not given.

The sample taken for sequencing was PBMCs. This clonotype was obtained from a man aged 60 to 75 in good health and CMV-seronegative. The rearranged chain carries TRBV10-3 and TRBJ2-7, with 8 bases aligning to TRBD2. The CDR3 in this case is CAAGGGSTYEQYF. The DNA sequence is as follows: TGTGCCGCCGGGGGGGGCAGCACCTACGAGCAGTACTTC.